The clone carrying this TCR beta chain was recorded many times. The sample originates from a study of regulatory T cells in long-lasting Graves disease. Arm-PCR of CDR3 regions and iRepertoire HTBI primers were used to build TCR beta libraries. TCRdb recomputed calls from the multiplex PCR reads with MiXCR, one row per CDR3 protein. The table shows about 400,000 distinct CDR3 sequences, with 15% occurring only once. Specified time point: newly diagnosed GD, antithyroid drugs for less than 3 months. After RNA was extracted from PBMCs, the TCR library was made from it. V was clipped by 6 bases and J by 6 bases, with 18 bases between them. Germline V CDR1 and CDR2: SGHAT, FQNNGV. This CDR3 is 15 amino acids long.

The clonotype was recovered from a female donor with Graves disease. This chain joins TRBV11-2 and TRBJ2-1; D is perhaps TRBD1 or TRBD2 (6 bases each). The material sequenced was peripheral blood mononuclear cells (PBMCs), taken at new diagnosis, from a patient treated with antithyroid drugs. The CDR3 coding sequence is TGTGCCAGCAGGCGACCGGGCAGGGGAGGCAATGAGCAGTTCTTC. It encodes CASRRPGRGGNEQFF. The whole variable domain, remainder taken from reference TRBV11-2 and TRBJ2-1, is EAGVAQSPRYKIIEKRQSVAFWCNPISGHATLYWYQQILGQGPKLLIQFQNNGVVDDSQLPKDRFSAERLKGVDSTLKIQPAKLEDSAVYLCASRRPGRGGNEQFFGPGTRLTVL.